This TCR beta chain was captured by sequencing in a study of vaccination and CD4 T cells after COVID-19. Findings of the study overall: Spike mono-reactivity was the property of 304 of 307 vaccine-specific clones in convalescent patients.

Note on this clonotype: Its antigen is unidentified.

This CDR3 comprises 15 residues. V was clipped by 7 bases and J by 6 bases; unmatched bases: 15. CDR1 and CDR2 (germline): DFQATT, SNEGSKA (reference sequence). As to treatment: approximately nine-day PBMC culture with coronavirus spike peptide pools or control peptides (ViraFEST assay). After expanding antigen-specific T cells with peptide pools, ViraFEST sequenced their TCRs. Cultured CD4+ T cell DNA was sequenced using the Oncomine TCR Beta short-read assay. MiXCR, applied by TCRdb to the PCR reads, yields one record per CDR3 protein. The repertoire includes about 13,000 distinct CDR3 sequences, 45% to 65% of them detected once, and more than 10% sits in the top ten.

Sequencing input: CD4+ T cells from blood, cultured in vitro. This chain joins TRBV20-1 and TRBJ2-7; 10 bases are a match to TRBD1. The clonotype was recovered from a human donor who had recovered from COVID-19. The CDR3 here is CSVPGGTGDASEQYF. DNA of the CDR3: TGCAGTGTCCCCGGGGGGACAGGGGATGCCAGCGAGCAGTACTTC.